Below, 5 T cell receptor beta chains from the same sample are listed, as sequenced in a study of cytomegalovirus exposure and HLA in healthy donors. Use of 60 Vbeta and 13 Jbeta primers characterized the PCR. Only in-frame clones appear in the TCRdb table, and some are missing; sequencing was by immunoSEQ multiplex PCR. There are fewer than 85,000 clones in the sample, with approximately 4.2% held by the top ten. Sequenced material: PBMCs. Source of these receptors: a man in his thirties or forties in good health and CMV-seronegative.

V is TRBV6-5 and J is TRBJ1-1, with 8 positions matching TRBD1. This CDR3 contains 13 residues. Germline trimming cut 10 bases from V and 4 bases from J; bases unmatched to any gene: 8. Looked up from germline, CDR1 is MNHEY and CDR2 is SVGAGI. CDR3 bases: TGTGCCACCAACAGGGGGAAGATCACTGAAGCTTTCTTT. This translates into CATNRGKITEAFF.

V is TRBV2 and J is TRBJ1-1, with D unresolved. Deletions cut 6 bases from V and 4 bases from J, with 9 bases between. Germline assignment: CDR1 SNHLY and CDR2 FYNNEI. This CDR3 is built from 12 residues. Here the CDR3 DNA reads TGTGCCAGCAGCCGCCGGGGCACTGAAGCTTTCTTT. Translating it yields CASSRRGTEAFF.

The V call is TRBV6-5, the J call TRBJ1-1; no reliable D call. V was clipped by 2 bases and J by 9 bases, with 7 bases between them. The CDR3 covers 11 residues. Germline values: CDR1 MNHEY, CDR2 SVGAGI. CDR3 DNA sequence: TGTGCCAGCAGTTACCAACTTAAAGCTTTCTTT. Protein: CASSYQLKAFF.

The CDR3 is CASSLDRTSGSRGTDTQYF. The CDR3 DNA follows: TGCGCCAGCAGCTTAGACAGGACTAGCGGGTCAAGGGGCACAGATACGCAGTATTTT. The rearrangement joins TRBV5-1 to TRBJ2-3; 11 positions match TRBD2. CDR1 SGHRS and CDR2 YFSETQ come from the germline V gene. CDR3 length: 19 residues. The J segment lost 1 base and the V segment lost 2 bases, leaving 12 bases of the junction unmatched.

This rearrangement joins TRBV5-1 to TRBJ1-6; D possibly corresponds to TRBD1 (6 bases). CDR1 and CDR2 from the germline V gene are SGHRS and YFSETQ. The CDR3 totals 15 residues. Between the trimmed V and J ends, which lost 2 bases and 14 bases, there was a span of 20 bases. This chain's CDR3 is CASSFEGGDSLTLHF. The CDR3 DNA reads TGCGCCAGCAGCTTTGAAGGGGGTGACTCATTGACCCTCCACTTT.